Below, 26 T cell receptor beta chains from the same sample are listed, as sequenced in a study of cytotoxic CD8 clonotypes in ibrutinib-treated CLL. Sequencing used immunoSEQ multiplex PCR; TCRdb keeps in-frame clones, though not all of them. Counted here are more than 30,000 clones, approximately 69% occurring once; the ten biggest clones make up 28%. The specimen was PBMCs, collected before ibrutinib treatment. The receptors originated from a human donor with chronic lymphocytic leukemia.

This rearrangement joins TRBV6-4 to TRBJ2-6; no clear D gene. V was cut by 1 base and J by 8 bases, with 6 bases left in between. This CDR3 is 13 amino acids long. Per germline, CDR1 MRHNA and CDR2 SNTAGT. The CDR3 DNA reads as TGTGCCAGCAGTGACTGGCCACCCAACGTCCTGACTTTC. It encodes CASSDWPPNVLTF.

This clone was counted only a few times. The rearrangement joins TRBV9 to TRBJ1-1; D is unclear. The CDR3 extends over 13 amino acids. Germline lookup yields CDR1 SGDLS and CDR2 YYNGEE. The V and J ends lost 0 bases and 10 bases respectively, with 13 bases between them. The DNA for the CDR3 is TGTGCCAGCAGCGTAGCTAGGGAGTCCAGAGCTTTCTTT. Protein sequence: CASSVARESRAFF.

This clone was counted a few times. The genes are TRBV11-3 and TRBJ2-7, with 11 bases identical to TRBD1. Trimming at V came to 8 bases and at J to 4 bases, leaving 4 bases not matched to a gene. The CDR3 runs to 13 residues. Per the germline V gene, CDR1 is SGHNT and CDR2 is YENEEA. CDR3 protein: CASGGQGAYEQYF. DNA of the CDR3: TGTGCCAGCGGCGGACAGGGGGCGTACGAGCAGTACTTC.

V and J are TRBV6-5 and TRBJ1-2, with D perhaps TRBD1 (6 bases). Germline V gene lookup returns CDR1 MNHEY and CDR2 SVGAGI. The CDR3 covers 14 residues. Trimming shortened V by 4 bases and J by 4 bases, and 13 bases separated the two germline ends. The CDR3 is CASSLQGGLYGYTF. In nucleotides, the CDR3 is TGTGCCAGCAGTTTACAGGGAGGGCTCTATGGCTACACCTTC.

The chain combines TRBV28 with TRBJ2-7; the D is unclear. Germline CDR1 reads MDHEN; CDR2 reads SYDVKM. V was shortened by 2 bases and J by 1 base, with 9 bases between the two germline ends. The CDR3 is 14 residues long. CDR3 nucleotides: TGTGCCAGCAGTTTAGCCAGTCAATCCTACGAGCAGTACTTC. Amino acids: CASSLASQSYEQYF.

CDR3 in amino acids: CASSIAQLAWEQFF. The CDR3 DNA follows: TGTGCCAGTAGTATTGCCCAACTAGCTTGGGAGCAGTTCTTC. The gene calls are TRBV19 and TRBJ2-1; TRBD2 is a possible D gene (6 bases). Trimming took 3 bases from V and 10 from J, leaving 16 bases between them. CDR1 is LNHDA and CDR2 is SQIVND in the germline V gene (reference sequence). The CDR3 covers 14 residues.

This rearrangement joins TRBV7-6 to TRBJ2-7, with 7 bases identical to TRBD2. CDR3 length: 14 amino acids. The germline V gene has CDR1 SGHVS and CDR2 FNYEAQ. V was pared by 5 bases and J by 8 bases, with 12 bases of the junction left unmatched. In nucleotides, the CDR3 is TGTGCCAGCAGCCCACAACGGGGGGTATACAAGCAGTACTTC. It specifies CASSPQRGVYKQYF.

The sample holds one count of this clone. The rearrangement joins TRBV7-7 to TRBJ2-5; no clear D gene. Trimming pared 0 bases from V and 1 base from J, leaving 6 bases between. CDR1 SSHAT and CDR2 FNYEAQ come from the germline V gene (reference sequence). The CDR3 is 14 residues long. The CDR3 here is CASSLAPVQETQYF. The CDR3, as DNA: TGTGCCAGCAGCTTAGCGCCGGTCCAAGAGACCCAGTACTTC. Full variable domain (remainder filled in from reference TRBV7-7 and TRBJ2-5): GAGVSQSPRYKVTKRGQDVTLRCDPISSHATLYWYQQALGQGPEFLTYFNYEAQPDKSGLPSDRFSAERPEGSISTLTIQRTEQRDSAMYRCASSLAPVQETQYFGPGTRLLVL.

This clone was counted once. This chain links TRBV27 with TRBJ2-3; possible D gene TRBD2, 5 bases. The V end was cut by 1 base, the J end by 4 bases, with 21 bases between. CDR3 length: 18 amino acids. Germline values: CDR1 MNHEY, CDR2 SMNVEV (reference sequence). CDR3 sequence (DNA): TGTGCCAGCAGTTTATTCGGTGGGAGAGGTTTTTGGGCAGATACGCAGTATTTT. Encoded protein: CASSLFGGRGFWADTQYF.

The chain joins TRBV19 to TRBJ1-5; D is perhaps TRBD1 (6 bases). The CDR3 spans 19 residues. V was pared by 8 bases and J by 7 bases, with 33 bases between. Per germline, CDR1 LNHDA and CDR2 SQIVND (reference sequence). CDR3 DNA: TGTGCCAGTGGTGTCGTGGTGTCCCCACAGGAACAGGGTCGGCAGCCCCAGCATTTT. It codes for CASGVVVSPQEQGRQPQHF.

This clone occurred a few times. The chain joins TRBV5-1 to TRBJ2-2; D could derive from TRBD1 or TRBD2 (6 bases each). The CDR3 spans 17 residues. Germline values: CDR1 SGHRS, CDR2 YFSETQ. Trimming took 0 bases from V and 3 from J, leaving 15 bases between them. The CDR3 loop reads CASSLAGGNQYTGELFF. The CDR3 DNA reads TGCGCCAGCAGCTTGGCCGGGGGCAATCAATACACCGGGGAGCTGTTTTTT.

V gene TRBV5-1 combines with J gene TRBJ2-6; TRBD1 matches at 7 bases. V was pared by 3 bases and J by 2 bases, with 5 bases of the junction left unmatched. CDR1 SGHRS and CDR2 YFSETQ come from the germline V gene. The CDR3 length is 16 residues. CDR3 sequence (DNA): TGCGCCAGCAGCTATCTCGGACAGGCTGGGGCCAACGTCCTGACTTTC. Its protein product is CASSYLGQAGANVLTF.

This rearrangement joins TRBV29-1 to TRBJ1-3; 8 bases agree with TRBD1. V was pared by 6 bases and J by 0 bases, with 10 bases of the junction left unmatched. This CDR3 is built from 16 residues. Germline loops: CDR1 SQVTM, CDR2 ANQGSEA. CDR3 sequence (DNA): TGCAGCGTGCGGAGGGGACAGGCGAGCTCTGGAAACACCATATATTTT. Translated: CSVRRGQASSGNTIYF.

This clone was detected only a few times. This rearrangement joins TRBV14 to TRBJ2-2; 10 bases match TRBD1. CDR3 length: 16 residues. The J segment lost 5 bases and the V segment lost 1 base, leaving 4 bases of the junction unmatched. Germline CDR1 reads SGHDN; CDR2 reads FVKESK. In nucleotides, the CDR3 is TGTGCCAGCAGCCAAGGACAGGGGGCGGAAACCGGGGAGCTGTTTTTT. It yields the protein CASSQGQGAETGELFF.

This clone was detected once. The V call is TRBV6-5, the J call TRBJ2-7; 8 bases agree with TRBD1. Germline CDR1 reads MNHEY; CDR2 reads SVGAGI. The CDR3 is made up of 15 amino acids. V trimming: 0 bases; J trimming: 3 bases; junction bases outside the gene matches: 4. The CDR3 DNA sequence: TGTGCCAGCAGTTACTCGGGACAGGCCTACTACGAGCAGTACTTC. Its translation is CASSYSGQAYYEQYF.

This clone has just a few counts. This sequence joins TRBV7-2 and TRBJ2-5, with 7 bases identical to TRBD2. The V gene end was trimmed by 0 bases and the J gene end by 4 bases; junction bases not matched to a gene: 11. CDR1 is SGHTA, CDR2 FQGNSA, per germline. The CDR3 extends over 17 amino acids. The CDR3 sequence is CASSLATSGGEGETQYF. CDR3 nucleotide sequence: TGTGCCAGCAGCTTAGCTACAAGTGGAGGGGAGGGAGAGACCCAGTACTTC.

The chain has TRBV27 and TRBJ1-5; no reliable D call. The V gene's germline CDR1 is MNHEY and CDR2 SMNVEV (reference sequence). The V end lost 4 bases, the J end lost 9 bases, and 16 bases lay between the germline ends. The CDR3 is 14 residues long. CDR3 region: CASSSGFGIRPQHF. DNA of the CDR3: TGTGCCAGCAGTTCAGGCTTCGGAATAAGGCCCCAGCATTTT.

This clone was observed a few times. DNA for the CDR3: TGTGCCAGCAGCCGAACCCAACTCACAGGGGCCGGAAACACCATATATTTT. Amino acids: CASSRTQLTGAGNTIYF. J is TRBJ1-3 and V is TRBV27; 7 nucleotides agree with TRBD1. Trimming removed 6 bases from V and 4 bases from J; junction bases left unmatched: 15. The CDR3 is made up of 17 amino acids. Germline lookup yields CDR1 MNHEY and CDR2 SMNVEV (reference sequence).

For the CDR3, the DNA is TGTGCCAGCAGTTACTCGGGGGGCTCCTACAATGAGCAGTTCTTC. Amino acid sequence: CASSYSGGSYNEQFF. The gene calls are TRBV6-5 and TRBJ2-1; D is possibly TRBD2 (6 bases). CDR3 length: 15 amino acids. Germline V gene lookup returns CDR1 MNHEY and CDR2 SVGAGI. Trimming pared 0 bases from V and 0 bases from J, leaving 6 bases between.

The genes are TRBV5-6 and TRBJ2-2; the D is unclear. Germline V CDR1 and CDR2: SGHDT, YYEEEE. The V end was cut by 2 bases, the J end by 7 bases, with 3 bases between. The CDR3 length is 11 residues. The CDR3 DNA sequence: TGTGCCAGCAGCTTAATCGGGGAGCTGTTTTTT. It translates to CASSLIGELFF.

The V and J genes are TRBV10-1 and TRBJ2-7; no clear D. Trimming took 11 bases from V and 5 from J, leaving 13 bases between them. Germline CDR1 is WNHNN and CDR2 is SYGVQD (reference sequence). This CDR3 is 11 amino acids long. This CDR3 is CAGQFTDEQYF. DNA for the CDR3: TGCGCCGGCCAATTTACCGACGAGCAGTACTTC.

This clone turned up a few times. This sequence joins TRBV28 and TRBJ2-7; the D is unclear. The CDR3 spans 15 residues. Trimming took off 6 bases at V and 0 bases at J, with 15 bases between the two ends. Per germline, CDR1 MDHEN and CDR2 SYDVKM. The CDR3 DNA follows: TGTGCCAGCAGGGCTGCCGATACCAGCTCCTACGAGCAGTACTTC. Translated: CASRAADTSSYEQYF.

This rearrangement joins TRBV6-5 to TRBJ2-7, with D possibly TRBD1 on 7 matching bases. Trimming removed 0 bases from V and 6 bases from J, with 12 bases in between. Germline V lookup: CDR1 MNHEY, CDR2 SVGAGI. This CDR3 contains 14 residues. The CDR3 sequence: CASSYSAGGREQYF. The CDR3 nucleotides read TGTGCCAGCAGTTACTCGGCAGGGGGGCGCGAGCAGTACTTC.

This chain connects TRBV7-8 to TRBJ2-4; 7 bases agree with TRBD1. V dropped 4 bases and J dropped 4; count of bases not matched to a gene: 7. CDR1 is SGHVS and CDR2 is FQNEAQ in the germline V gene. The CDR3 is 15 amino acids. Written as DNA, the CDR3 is TGTGCCAGCAGCTCCCGGGACAGCCCTAAAAACATTCAGTACTTC. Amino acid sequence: CASSSRDSPKNIQYF.

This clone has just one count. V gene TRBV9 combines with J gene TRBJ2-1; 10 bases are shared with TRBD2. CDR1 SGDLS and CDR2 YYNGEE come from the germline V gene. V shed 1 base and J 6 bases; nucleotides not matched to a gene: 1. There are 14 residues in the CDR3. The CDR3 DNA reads TGTGCCAGCAGCGTACTAGCGGGAGTCAATGAGCAGTTCTTC. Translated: CASSVLAGVNEQFF.

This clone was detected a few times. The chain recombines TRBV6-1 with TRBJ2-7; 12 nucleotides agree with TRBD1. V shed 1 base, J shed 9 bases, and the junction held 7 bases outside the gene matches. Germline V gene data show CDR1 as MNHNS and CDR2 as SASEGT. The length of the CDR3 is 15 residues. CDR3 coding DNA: TGTGCCAGCAGTGAAGAGCCGGGACAGGGGGCATCGCAGTACTTC. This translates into CASSEEPGQGASQYF.